These T cell receptor beta chains were read from a single sample in a study of response to subunit inactivated influenza vaccine. One entry per CDR3 protein results from TCRdb running MiXCR on the RT-PCR reads. Here the sample spans 400,000 to 650,000 distinct CDR3 sequences, 6% to 9% being singletons. The sample was PBMCs from blood, taken roughly 24 months after vaccination. These receptors were taken from a man aged 45 to 75 who received an inactivated influenza vaccine. CDR3s include the opening cysteine and the closing phenylalanine or tryptophan. A D gene is named only where the DNA matches it firmly. Some rows mark clone size as missing; the rest say once, few, many or name a class of expanded clone.

clone_size	v_call	d_call	cdr3_length	j_call	cdr3_nt	cdr3_aa
-	TRBV10-3	-	14	TRBJ2-7	TGTGCCATCAGTGACCCGGGACGGGCCTACGAGCAGTACTTC	CAISDPGRAYEQYF
-	TRBV10-3	TRBD1	14	TRBJ1-2	TGTGCCCACGCCCCGGCGACAGGGGACTATGGCTACACCTTC	CAHAPATGDYGYTF
many	TRBV6-2/TRBV6-3	TRBD1	17	TRBJ1-2	TGTGCCAGCAGTTATTCTCGCTCCGGGACAGGGTCCTATGGCTACACCTTC	CASSYSRSGTGSYGYTF
-	TRBV5-5	-	14	TRBJ1-5	TGTGCCAGCAGCTTGGCCCCTAGCAATCAGCCCCAGCATTTT	CASSLAPSNQPQHF
-	TRBV6-5	-	15	TRBJ2-1	TGTGCCAGCAGTTACGCGCCAGGGGCTAACAATGAGCAGTTCTTC	CASSYAPGANNEQFF
many	TRBV6-2/TRBV6-3	-	15	TRBJ2-1	TGTGCCAGCAGTTACTCGGCGGTAGAATACAATGAGCAGTTCTTC	CASSYSAVEYNEQFF
-	TRBV5-1	TRBD1	14	TRBJ2-7	TGCGCCTGCAGCCTGGGACAGGGGACCTACGAGCAGTACTTC	CACSLGQGTYEQYF
few	TRBV7-9	-	12	TRBJ1-2	TGTGCCAGCAGCCCCTTGACAGGATTTGTCACCTTC	CASSPLTGFVTF
-	TRBV5-5	-	14	TRBJ2-7	TGTGCCAGCAGCTTGGGTCCAGGGGTGGCCGAGCAGTACTTC	CASSLGPGVAEQYF
many	TRBV15	TRBD1	15	TRBJ2-1	TGTGCCACCAGCTTCAGGGGGAATTACTACAATGAGCAGTTCTTC	CATSFRGNYYNEQFF
few	TRBV7-2	-	14	TRBJ2-1	TGTGCCAGCAGCGCTGAACAGGGATACAATGAGCAGTTCTTC	CASSAEQGYNEQFF
many	TRBV7-2	-	14	TRBJ1-6	TGTGCCAGCAGCTTACCGGGGGGGCATTCACCCCTCCACTTT	CASSLPGGHSPLHF
few	TRBV15	-	16	TRBJ1-6	TGTGCCACCAGCAGAGGGTATGGGTCCTATAATTCACCCCTCCACTTT	CATSRGYGSYNSPLHF
few	TRBV10-3	-	14	TRBJ2-7	TGTGCCATCAGTGTAGGCCAGCAAGACTACGAGCAGTACTTC	CAISVGQQDYEQYF
-	TRBV7-7	-	17	TRBJ2-3	TGTGCCAGCAGCTTAGCGGGAGGGGGGGCCGCGAAAGATACGCAGTATTTT	CASSLAGGGAAKDTQYF
few	TRBV6-5	TRBD2	17	TRBJ2-3	TGTGCCAGCAGTTACGACGGGACTAGCGGGGTGGGAGATACGCAGTATTTT	CASSYDGTSGVGDTQYF
many	TRBV11-2	-	16	TRBJ2-3	TGTGCCAGCAGCTTAAGGGGGGGAGATCCCACAGATACGCAGTATTTT	CASSLRGGDPTDTQYF
many	TRBV27	TRBD2	18	TRBJ2-3	TGTGCCAGCAGTTTATGGGTTATGACTAGCGGGAACACAGATACGCAGTATTTT	CASSLWVMTSGNTDTQYF
-	TRBV20-1	-	15	TRBJ2-3	TGCAGTGCTCTGAGGGTAGACGGGGGTGCAGATACGCAGTATTTT	CSALRVDGGADTQYF
many	TRBV6-1	TRBD1	18	TRBJ1-5	TGTGCCAGCAGTCTTGGGCCGAGACAGGGCTTAATGTATCAGCCCCAGCATTTT	CASSLGPRQGLMYQPQHF
-	TRBV28	TRBD1	15	TRBJ2-7	TGTGCCAGCACCCCACCCGGACAGGGTGAGGACGAGCAGTACTTC	CASTPPGQGEDEQYF
many	TRBV7-3	-	13	TRBJ2-7	TGTGCCAGCAGCTTGGGGCAGCACTACGAGCAGTACTTC	CASSLGQHYEQYF
many	TRBV29-1	TRBD2	13	TRBJ2-3	TGCAGCGCGCTTAGCGGGAGCACAGATACGCAGTATTTT	CSALSGSTDTQYF
-	TRBV7-9	TRBD1	14	TRBJ2-1	TGTGCCAGCATCGGACAGGGGACCTACAATGAGCAGTTCTTC	CASIGQGTYNEQFF
-	TRBV30	-	13	TRBJ1-3	TGTGCCTTCCAGGTCGGCTCTGGAAACACCATATATTTT	CAFQVGSGNTIYF
few	TRBV7-8	-	16	TRBJ1-5	TGTGCCAGCAGCTTAGGGGGGACCTTTAGCAATCAGCCCCAGCATTTT	CASSLGGTFSNQPQHF
-	TRBV4-1	-	16	TRBJ1-5	TGCGCCAGCAGCCCTGGGGAGGGGGTCAGCAATCAGCCCCAGCATTTT	CASSPGEGVSNQPQHF
few	TRBV19	-	13	TRBJ2-2	TGTGCCAGTAGTATGGGGCTAGCCGGGGAGCTGTTTTTT	CASSMGLAGELFF
many	TRBV6-1	-	15	TRBJ1-2	TGTGCCAGCAGTGAAGGGGCAGGGCGAAACTATGGCTACACCTTC	CASSEGAGRNYGYTF
-	TRBV19	-	12	TRBJ2-3	TGTGCCAGTAGTATAAGCCCAGATACGCAGTATTTT	CASSISPDTQYF
many	TRBV4-3	-	15	TRBJ2-7	TGCGCCAGCAGCCTAGAAACAGGGTCAACCTACGAGCAGTACTTC	CASSLETGSTYEQYF
-	TRBV9	-	16	TRBJ1-1	TGTGCCAGCAGCGTAGGTAGCACTAGATCGAACACTAAAGCTTTCTTT	CASSVGSTRSNTKAFF
once	TRBV7-3	-	14	TRBJ2-7	TGTGCCAGCAGCTTAAGATTTGAACGCTACGAGCAGTACTTC	CASSLRFERYEQYF
few	TRBV7-2	TRBD2	16	TRBJ2-5	TGTGCCAGCAGCCGCCTTAGCGGGAGGGCCGCAGAGACCCAGTACTTC	CASSRLSGRAAETQYF
few	TRBV7-9	-	11	TRBJ2-1	TGTGCCAGCAGCCTCGAGTGGGAGCAGTTCTTC	CASSLEWEQFF
many	TRBV2	-	11	TRBJ2-3	TGTGCCAGCCGTGCCACAGATACGCAGTATTTT	CASRATDTQYF
many	TRBV12-3/TRBV12-4	TRBD2	16	TRBJ2-1	TGTGCCAGCAGTTGGGGACCGGGTAGCGGGCCCAATGAGCAGTTCTTC	CASSWGPGSGPNEQFF
-	TRBV12-3/TRBV12-4	TRBD1	15	TRBJ1-5	TGTGCCAGCAGTCCTGTGACAGGGACGAATCAGCCCCAGCATTTT	CASSPVTGTNQPQHF
-	TRBV24-1	-	16	TRBJ1-1	TGTGCCACCAGTGATTCTGGGGGCGGTCGTTTCGCTGAAGCTTTCTTT	CATSDSGGGRFAEAFF
-	TRBV5-6	TRBD1	14	TRBJ1-1	TGTGCCAGCAGCAACAGGGGGAGGAACACTGAAGCTTTCTTT	CASSNRGRNTEAFF
few	TRBV10-3	TRBD1	12	TRBJ2-7	TGTGCCATCGGGACAGGGGAGGGCGAGCAGTACTTC	CAIGTGEGEQYF
-	TRBV7-2	-	14	TRBJ1-5	TGTGCCAGCAGCCTAATATTGGGCAATCAGCCCCAGCATTTT	CASSLILGNQPQHF
many	TRBV5-1	TRBD2	17	TRBJ2-2	TGCGCCAGCAGCTTGGCTAGCGGGGGCCGAAACACCGGGGAGCTGTTTTTT	CASSLASGGRNTGELFF
-	TRBV4-3	-	15	TRBJ1-1	TGCGCCAGCAGCCAAGGGGTGTTTATGAACACTGAAGCTTTCTTT	CASSQGVFMNTEAFF
few	TRBV12-3/TRBV12-4	TRBD2	19	TRBJ2-1	TGTGCCAGCAGTCCCCCGGGACTAGCGGGGCTCCCGTCCTACAATGAGCAGTTCTTC	CASSPPGLAGLPSYNEQFF
many	TRBV7-8	-	11	TRBJ1-1	TGTGCCAGCAGCCCAGTTACTGAAGCTTTCTTT	CASSPVTEAFF
few	TRBV4-3	-	15	TRBJ2-7	TGCGCCAGCAGCCAAGGTGGCAGGGGACCCTACGAGCAGTACTTC	CASSQGGRGPYEQYF
few	TRBV7-2	-	15	TRBJ1-2	TGTGCCAGCAGCCCCTCTTGGGGGGTAGCCTATGGCTACACCTTC	CASSPSWGVAYGYTF
-	TRBV10-2	TRBD2	16	TRBJ2-7	TGCGCCAGCAGGGAGACTAGCGGGGGGGTTTTCTACGAGCAGTACTTC	CASRETSGGVFYEQYF
many	TRBV29-1	-	11	TRBJ2-1	TGCAGCGTTGGCCGGAACAATGAGCAGTTCTTC	CSVGRNNEQFF
few	TRBV21-1	-	18	TRBJ2-3	TGTGCCAGCAGCAAAGGATCTAGGACTAGCGGAGGCACAGATACGCAGTATTTT	CASSKGSRTSGGTDTQYF
few	TRBV6-6	TRBD1	13	TRBJ2-7	TGTGCCAGTGAATTCGGGACAGGGGGCGAGCAGTACTTC	CASEFGTGGEQYF
-	TRBV5-1	-	14	TRBJ2-2	TGCGCCAGCAGCCCACAGGGTGTCCCCGGGGAGCTGTTTTTT	CASSPQGVPGELFF
many	TRBV10-1	-	14	TRBJ2-3	TGCGCCAGCAGTGAGTCTGGGAGGAGGGATACGCAGTATTTT	CASSESGRRDTQYF
-	TRBV6-1	-	14	TRBJ2-7	TGTGCCAGCAGGCGACTCGGGAGCTCCTACGAGCAGTACTTC	CASRRLGSSYEQYF
-	TRBV20-1	-	11	TRBJ2-4	TGCAGTGCTAGCATCCGGGACATTCAGTACTTC	CSASIRDIQYF
few	TRBV5-1	-	9	TRBJ2-5	TGCGCCAGCAGGGAGACCCAGTACTTC	CASRETQYF